Shown below are 5 T cell receptor beta chains from a single sample sequenced in a study of neurological immune-mediated disorders. TCRdb re-analysed the 5' RACE reads in MiXCR, keeping a single row per CDR3 protein. The sample holds 55,000 to 75,000 distinct CDR3 sequences, roughly 2.5% seen once. Sequencing was performed on PBMCs. These TCRs come from a man aged 50 to 60 with multiple sclerosis.

This clonotype was observed at least ten times. V and J are TRBV7-2 and TRBJ2-4; 8 nucleotides line up with TRBD1. After removal of 2 bases from V and 12 bases from J, the junction contained 3 bases not matched to a gene. Looked up from germline, CDR1 is SGHTA and CDR2 is FQGNSA. This CDR3 is 12 amino acids long. CDR3 region: CASSLQGATQYF. The CDR3 region has the DNA TGTGCCAGCAGCTTACAGGGGGCTACTCAGTACTTC. The whole variable domain, remainder taken from reference TRBV7-2 and TRBJ2-4, is GAGVSQSPSNKVTEKGKDVELRCDPISGHTALYWYRQSLGQGLEFLIYFQGNSAPDKSGLPSDRFSAERTGGSVSTLTIQRTQQEDSAVYLCASSLQGATQYFGAGTRLSVL.

The CDR3 region is CASSSKGHSTDTQYF. The DNA of the CDR3 is TGTGCCAGCAGTTCTAAGGGACATAGCACAGATACGCAGTATTTT. The V gene is TRBV6-2 or TRBV6-3, the J gene TRBJ2-3, with D tentatively TRBD1 (6 bases). V lost 4 bases and J 0 bases, leaving 11 bases between the germline ends. CDR3 size: 15 residues. CDR1 and CDR2 from the germline V gene are MNHEY and SVGEGT.

This clonotype showed up many times. This chain joins TRBV29-1 and TRBJ1-5, with D hard to call. The CDR3 consists of 12 residues. Trimming pared 1 base from V and 7 bases from J, leaving 8 bases between. The germline gives CDR1 SQVTM, CDR2 ANQGSEA. This CDR3 is CSVEAPGQPQHF. As DNA, the CDR3 is TGCAGCGTTGAAGCCCCGGGACAGCCCCAGCATTTT.

This clonotype was detected ten times or more. The rearrangement uses TRBV7-6 and TRBJ1-4; D gene unclear. V lost 2 bases, J lost 5 bases, and 12 bases lay in between. CDR1 and CDR2 from the germline V gene are SGHVS and FNYEAQ. The CDR3 is 15 amino acids. CDR3 coding DNA: TGTGCCAGCAGCTTATCACGGGGAGGGAATGAAAAACTGTTTTTT. Its translation is CASSLSRGGNEKLFF.

This clonotype appeared many times. The chain is built from TRBV4-1 and TRBJ2-4; no reliable D call. Germline values: CDR1 MGHRA, CDR2 YSYEKL. The CDR3 is 16 amino acids. Trimming cost V 0 bases and J 6 bases, with 15 bases left between them. CDR3 DNA sequence: TGCGCCAGCAGCCAAGATCGGGCGGCTGAAAGAAACATTCAGTACTTC. Its translation is CASSQDRAAERNIQYF.